This is a list of T cell receptor beta chains from one sample in a study of a mutant IDH1 vaccine in newly diagnosed glioma. Their specific antigens are unknown. Clones were read by immunoSEQ multiplex PCR, and TCRdb kept only the in-frame ones, dropping some. The sample has some 50,000 clones, about 88% seen once. The input for sequencing was PBMCs, taken from a glioma patient whose treatment included an IDH1 peptide vaccine. These receptors were obtained from a woman aged 25 to 39 with glioma. Some clones in this sample may be carry-over from other donors' samples. The CDR3 runs from the conserved cysteine through the conserved F or W. D genes are given only for firm matches. Only part of the rows carry a size: once, few, many, or a class if the clone is expanded.

clone size: -; V gene: TRBV7-2; D gene: -; J gene: TRBJ2-2; CDR3 protein: CASSPISITGELFF; CDR3 DNA: TGTGCCAGCAGCCCGATTAGTATCACCGGGGAGCTGTTTTTT
clone size: -; V gene: TRBV4-2; D gene: -; J gene: TRBJ2-4; CDR3 protein: CASSQDLASAKNIQYF; CDR3 DNA: TGTGCCAGCAGCCAAGATTTGGCTAGCGCGAAAAACATTCAGTACTTC
clone size: -; V gene: TRBV5-1; D gene: -; J gene: TRBJ2-5; CDR3 protein: CASSLVGGYQETQYF; CDR3 DNA: TGCGCCAGCAGCTTGGTTGGGGGGTACCAAGAGACCCAGTACTTC
clone size: -; V gene: TRBV7-9; D gene: TRBD1; J gene: TRBJ2-7; CDR3 protein: CASSGTEFVHEQYF; CDR3 DNA: TGTGCCAGCAGCGGGACAGAGTTTGTTCACGAGCAGTACTTC
clone size: few; V gene: TRBV7-8; D gene: TRBD1; J gene: TRBJ2-2; CDR3 protein: CASSHRDRGQGGELFF; CDR3 DNA: TGTGCCAGCAGCCACCGGGACAGGGGGCAGGGCGGGGAGCTGTTTTTT
clone size: -; V gene: TRBV2; D gene: -; J gene: TRBJ2-3; CDR3 protein: CASSFRQAGTDTQYF; CDR3 DNA: TGTGCCAGCAGCTTCCGACAGGCAGGCACAGATACGCAGTATTTT
clone size: -; V gene: TRBV5-6; D gene: TRBD2; J gene: TRBJ2-7; CDR3 protein: CASSIGTSSGQYF; CDR3 DNA: TGTGCCAGCAGCATCGGGACTAGCTCAGGGCAGTACTTC
clone size: -; V gene: TRBV19; D gene: -; J gene: TRBJ2-7; CDR3 protein: CASSTLLVAERQYF; CDR3 DNA: TGTGCCAGTAGTACCCTCCTCGTCGCGGAGAGGCAGTACTTC
clone size: -; V gene: TRBV4-1; D gene: -; J gene: TRBJ2-7; CDR3 protein: CASSRVAGGWSYEQYF; CDR3 DNA: TGCGCCAGCAGTCGGGTAGCTGGAGGTTGGTCCTACGAGCAGTACTTC
clone size: -; V gene: TRBV28; D gene: -; J gene: TRBJ1-2; CDR3 protein: CASSLSKRNYGYTF; CDR3 DNA: TGTGCCAGCAGTCTTTCCAAGCGGAACTATGGCTACACCTTC
clone size: -; V gene: TRBV7-8; D gene: -; J gene: TRBJ1-1; CDR3 protein: CASSLEVVPQGMTEAFF; CDR3 DNA: TGTGCCAGCAGCTTAGAGGTCGTCCCACAGGGAATGACTGAAGCTTTCTTT
clone size: once; V gene: TRBV4-2; D gene: TRBD2; J gene: TRBJ2-1; CDR3 protein: CASSRGLAGAFF; CDR3 DNA: TGTGCCAGCAGCCGAGGGCTAGCGGGAGCTTTCTTC
clone size: -; V gene: TRBV9; D gene: -; J gene: TRBJ2-5; CDR3 protein: CASSAGGLRETQYF; CDR3 DNA: TGTGCCAGCAGCGCTGGGGGGCTCAGGGAGACCCAGTACTTC
clone size: -; V gene: TRBV6-5; D gene: -; J gene: TRBJ2-7; CDR3 protein: CASSYSNGQAYEQYF; CDR3 DNA: TGTGCCAGCAGTTACTCGAATGGGCAGGCCTACGAGCAGTACTTC
clone size: -; V gene: TRBV27; D gene: -; J gene: TRBJ1-2; CDR3 protein: CASSLSGGWGYTF; CDR3 DNA: TGTGCCAGCAGTTTATCCGGGGGCTGGGGCTACACCTTC
clone size: -; V gene: TRBV7-9; D gene: -; J gene: TRBJ2-1; CDR3 protein: CASSLGRREPYNEQFF; CDR3 DNA: TGTGCCAGCAGCTTAGGACGGCGGGAACCTTACAATGAGCAGTTCTTC
clone size: once; V gene: TRBV5-4; D gene: TRBD2; J gene: TRBJ2-2; CDR3 protein: CASSPRLSSGGTGELFF; CDR3 DNA: TGTGCCAGCAGCCCCCGTCTATCTAGCGGGGGCACCGGGGAGCTGTTTTTT
clone size: -; V gene: TRBV29-1; D gene: -; J gene: TRBJ2-1; CDR3 protein: CSVTPPGRYNEQFF; CDR3 DNA: TGCAGCGTTACCCCGCCAGGGCGGTACAATGAGCAGTTCTTC
clone size: -; V gene: TRBV7-9; D gene: -; J gene: TRBJ1-2; CDR3 protein: CASSLVSGGRSYGYTF; CDR3 DNA: TGTGCCAGCAGCTTAGTGTCTGGAGGCAGGAGCTATGGCTACACCTTC
clone size: -; V gene: TRBV7-9; D gene: TRBD1; J gene: TRBJ1-1; CDR3 protein: CASSQAGGTEAFF; CDR3 DNA: TGTGCCAGCAGCCAGGCAGGGGGCACTGAAGCTTTCTTT
clone size: -; V gene: TRBV5-1; D gene: -; J gene: TRBJ2-5; CDR3 protein: CASSLGPPQETQYF; CDR3 DNA: TGCGCCAGCAGCTTGGGCCCCCCCCAAGAGACCCAGTACTTC
clone size: -; V gene: TRBV6-5; D gene: TRBD2; J gene: TRBJ2-7; CDR3 protein: CATRLAGVSYEQYF; CDR3 DNA: TGTGCCACCCGACTAGCGGGAGTTTCCTACGAGCAGTACTTC
clone size: -; V gene: TRBV19; D gene: -; J gene: TRBJ2-5; CDR3 protein: CASSIIGGGRDQETQYF; CDR3 DNA: TGTGCCAGTAGTATAATAGGAGGAGGACGGGACCAAGAGACCCAGTACTTC
clone size: -; V gene: TRBV7-8; D gene: TRBD1; J gene: TRBJ1-1; CDR3 protein: CASSLPGQDMNTEAFF; CDR3 DNA: TGTGCCAGCAGCTTACCGGGACAGGACATGAACACTGAAGCTTTCTTT
clone size: few; V gene: TRBV5-4; D gene: -; J gene: TRBJ2-7; CDR3 protein: CASRAGTDAYEQYF; CDR3 DNA: TGTGCCAGCAGGGCCGGGACTGACGCCTACGAGCAGTACTTC
clone size: -; V gene: TRBV11-2; D gene: -; J gene: TRBJ2-7; CDR3 protein: CASSFHEGEQYF; CDR3 DNA: TGTGCCAGCAGCTTCCATGAGGGGGAACAGTACTTC
clone size: -; V gene: TRBV4-1; D gene: TRBD2; J gene: TRBJ2-1; CDR3 protein: CASSQVLAGSSYNEQFF; CDR3 DNA: TGCGCCAGCAGCCAAGTACTAGCGGGTAGCTCCTACAATGAGCAGTTCTTC
clone size: -; V gene: TRBV5-1; D gene: TRBD2; J gene: TRBJ2-1; CDR3 protein: CASSLESSSGYNEQFF; CDR3 DNA: TGCGCCAGCAGCTTGGAGTCGTCTAGCGGATACAATGAGCAGTTCTTC
clone size: -; V gene: TRBV25-1; D gene: -; J gene: TRBJ1-5; CDR3 protein: CASSPGRDQPQHF; CDR3 DNA: TGTGCCAGCAGTCCCGGGAGGGATCAGCCCCAGCATTTT
clone size: -; V gene: TRBV7-9; D gene: TRBD2; J gene: TRBJ2-7; CDR3 protein: CASSFEREPTYEQYF; CDR3 DNA: TGTGCCAGCAGCTTCGAGCGGGAGCCGACCTACGAGCAGTACTTC
clone size: -; V gene: TRBV30; D gene: TRBD1; J gene: TRBJ2-2; CDR3 protein: CAQGVGELFF; CDR3 DNA: TGTGCCCAGGGGGTCGGGGAGCTGTTTTTT
clone size: -; V gene: TRBV4-2; D gene: -; J gene: TRBJ1-2; CDR3 protein: CASSQVHGKLDYGYTF; CDR3 DNA: TGTGCCAGCAGCCAAGTCCACGGTAAGCTGGACTATGGCTACACCTTC
clone size: few; V gene: TRBV4-1; D gene: -; J gene: TRBJ1-1; CDR3 protein: CASSQEQNPLNTEAFF; CDR3 DNA: TGCGCCAGCAGCCAAGAACAAAATCCCCTTAACACTGAAGCTTTCTTT
clone size: -; V gene: TRBV11-2; D gene: -; J gene: TRBJ1-4; CDR3 protein: CASSPRYGEVLDEKLFF; CDR3 DNA: TGTGCCAGCAGCCCCCGGTACGGGGAAGTTTTGGATGAAAAACTGTTTTTT
clone size: -; V gene: TRBV2; D gene: TRBD2; J gene: TRBJ2-7; CDR3 protein: CASTILAIYEQYF; CDR3 DNA: TGTGCCAGCACCATACTAGCGATCTACGAGCAGTACTTC
clone size: -; V gene: TRBV28; D gene: -; J gene: TRBJ1-5; CDR3 protein: CASSLSGGSQPQHF; CDR3 DNA: TGTGCCAGCAGTTTATCCGGGGGAAGTCAGCCCCAGCATTTT
clone size: -; V gene: TRBV6-1; D gene: -; J gene: TRBJ1-2; CDR3 protein: CASSDSGAISNYGYTF; CDR3 DNA: TGTGCCAGCAGTGATTCGGGGGCCATCAGTAACTATGGCTACACCTTC
clone size: -; V gene: TRBV28; D gene: -; J gene: TRBJ1-1; CDR3 protein: CASSLENTEAFF; CDR3 DNA: TGTGCCAGCAGTTTGGAGAACACTGAAGCTTTCTTT
clone size: -; V gene: TRBV27; D gene: TRBD2; J gene: TRBJ2-5; CDR3 protein: CASSLRSPAGGAETQYF; CDR3 DNA: TGTGCCAGCAGTTTAAGGTCCCCAGCGGGAGGGGCGGAGACCCAGTACTTC
clone size: -; V gene: TRBV6-4; D gene: TRBD1; J gene: TRBJ1-2; CDR3 protein: CASSLRGQGSANYGYTF; CDR3 DNA: TGTGCCAGCAGCTTGAGGGGACAGGGATCAGCTAACTATGGCTACACCTTC
clone size: -; V gene: TRBV30; D gene: TRBD2; J gene: TRBJ2-1; CDR3 protein: CAWTSPRTSGVSDEQFF; CDR3 DNA: TGTGCCTGGACCTCACCTAGGACTAGCGGGGTCTCGGATGAGCAGTTCTTC
clone size: -; V gene: TRBV14; D gene: -; J gene: TRBJ2-5; CDR3 protein: CASSQGYRETQYF; CDR3 DNA: TGTGCCAGCAGCCAGGGCTACCGGGAGACCCAGTACTTC
clone size: medium-sized; V gene: TRBV11-2; D gene: -; J gene: TRBJ1-4; CDR3 protein: CASSSGSQGEKLFF; CDR3 DNA: TGTGCCAGCAGCTCCGGGTCCCAGGGGGAAAAACTGTTTTTT
clone size: -; V gene: TRBV29-1; D gene: -; J gene: TRBJ2-1; CDR3 protein: CSVEGDSTYNEQFF; CDR3 DNA: TGCAGCGTTGAGGGTGATTCAACCTACAATGAGCAGTTCTTC
clone size: -; V gene: TRBV30; D gene: TRBD2; J gene: TRBJ2-3; CDR3 protein: CAWTPSGSPTDTQYF; CDR3 DNA: TGTGCCTGGACCCCTAGCGGGAGTCCGACAGATACGCAGTATTTT
clone size: -; V gene: TRBV4-1; D gene: TRBD1; J gene: TRBJ2-7; CDR3 protein: CASSQEGQGVHEQYF; CDR3 DNA: TGCGCCAGCAGCCAAGAGGGACAGGGTGTCCACGAGCAGTACTTC
clone size: -; V gene: TRBV25-1; D gene: -; J gene: TRBJ2-7; CDR3 protein: CASSEFKVGLSSYEQYF; CDR3 DNA: TGTGCCAGCAGTGAATTTAAGGTCGGACTGAGCTCCTACGAGCAGTACTTC
clone size: few; V gene: TRBV2; D gene: -; J gene: TRBJ1-5; CDR3 protein: CAIRDQPQHF; CDR3 DNA: TGTGCCATTCGGGATCAGCCCCAGCATTTT
clone size: -; V gene: TRBV21-1; D gene: -; J gene: TRBJ2-7; CDR3 protein: CASSKVEGGGTYEQYF; CDR3 DNA: TGTGCCAGCAGCAAAGTTGAGGGGGGGGGAACCTACGAGCAGTACTTC
clone size: -; V gene: TRBV5-1; D gene: -; J gene: TRBJ2-3; CDR3 protein: CASSFISSTDTQYF; CDR3 DNA: TGCGCCAGCAGCTTCATCTCGAGCACAGATACGCAGTATTTT
clone size: -; V gene: TRBV2; D gene: -; J gene: TRBJ2-6; CDR3 protein: CASANSGANVLTF; CDR3 DNA: TGTGCCAGCGCGAACTCTGGGGCCAACGTCCTGACTTTC
clone size: -; V gene: TRBV14; D gene: TRBD1; J gene: TRBJ2-1; CDR3 protein: CASSLWTGAVGEQFF; CDR3 DNA: TGTGCCAGCAGCCTTTGGACAGGGGCGGTCGGGGAGCAGTTCTTC
clone size: -; V gene: TRBV5-4; D gene: TRBD1; J gene: TRBJ1-1; CDR3 protein: CASSWDSLEAFF; CDR3 DNA: TGTGCCAGCAGCTGGGACAGCCTTGAAGCTTTCTTT
clone size: -; V gene: TRBV7-9; D gene: -; J gene: TRBJ2-1; CDR3 protein: CASSLIRGPSLVDEQFF; CDR3 DNA: TGTGCCAGCAGCTTAATCCGGGGCCCGAGTCTTGTGGATGAGCAGTTCTTC
clone size: -; V gene: TRBV18; D gene: TRBD1; J gene: TRBJ2-1; CDR3 protein: CASSSTGGNEQFF; CDR3 DNA: TGTGCCAGCTCATCGACAGGGGGCAACGAGCAGTTCTTC
clone size: -; V gene: TRBV5-1; D gene: -; J gene: TRBJ1-1; CDR3 protein: CASSSGTMNTEAFF; CDR3 DNA: TGCGCCAGCAGCTCCGGGACAATGAACACTGAAGCTTTCTTT
clone size: -; V gene: TRBV5-1; D gene: -; J gene: TRBJ1-5; CDR3 protein: CASSLDVVQPQHF; CDR3 DNA: TGCGCCAGCAGCTTGGACGTGGTTCAGCCCCAGCATTTT